The 21 T cell receptor beta chains reported below all come from one sample, sequenced in a study of T cell changes during pregnancy in multiple sclerosis. TCRdb's copy holds only in-frame clones and misses some; the assay was immunoSEQ multiplex PCR. The sample yields fewer than 40,000 clones, 91% seen once. Sequences were derived from CD4+ T cells from peripheral blood mononuclear cells, sampled in the second trimester of pregnancy. Source of these receptors: a female donor in good health, enrolled as a control in a pregnancy study.

The J gene is TRBJ2-2, the V gene TRBV27, with TRBD1 matching 7 bases. Germline CDR1 is MNHEY and CDR2 is SMNVEV (reference sequence). After removal of 5 bases from V and 2 bases from J, the junction contained 14 bases not matched to a gene. The CDR3 sequence is 18 residues long. CDR3 DNA sequence: TGTGCCAGCAGTACCCACTGGGGACAGCAAGAAAACACCGGGGAGCTGTTTTTT. Amino acid sequence: CASSTHWGQQENTGELFF.

V gene TRBV28 combines with J gene TRBJ1-4, with a tentative D call TRBD1 (6 bases). The V and J ends lost 4 bases and 5 bases respectively, with 14 bases between them. CDR3 length: 15 residues. The germline V gene encodes CDR1 MDHEN and CDR2 SYDVKM. DNA of the CDR3: TGTGCCAGCAGTTCCCCCCAGGGGCAAAATGAAAAACTGTTTTTT. Protein: CASSSPQGQNEKLFF.

The chain is built from TRBV5-1 and TRBJ2-3, with D tentatively TRBD2 (6 bases). This CDR3 contains 16 residues. V lost 0 bases and J 1 base, leaving 12 bases between the germline ends. Germline loops: CDR1 SGHRS, CDR2 YFSETQ. The CDR3 reads CASSLAGGAGTDTQYF. Here the CDR3 DNA reads TGCGCCAGCAGCTTGGCCGGAGGGGCCGGCACAGATACGCAGTATTTT.

This clone was found once. The chain carries TRBV7-8 and TRBJ1-1; the D gene is possibly TRBD1 (6 bases). Trimming pared 1 base from V and 4 bases from J, leaving 10 bases between. The germline V gene encodes CDR1 SGHVS and CDR2 FQNEAQ. This CDR3 comprises 14 residues. CDR3 in DNA: TGTGCCAGCAGCTTAGTATCAGGGGCCACTGAAGCTTTCTTT. Encoded protein: CASSLVSGATEAFF.

The gene calls are TRBV10-3 and TRBJ2-1, with D possibly matching TRBD1 (6 bases). Germline CDR1 reads ENHRY; CDR2 reads SYGVKD. Trimming cost V 3 bases and J 8 bases, with 14 bases left between them. This CDR3 is 14 amino acids long. CDR3 bases: TGTGCCATCAGTGACCAGACAGGCAAGCATGAGCAGTTCTTC. Amino acids: CAISDQTGKHEQFF.

The chain has TRBV7-2 and TRBJ1-5, with D tentatively TRBD1 (6 bases). This CDR3 has 15 amino acids. Germline V CDR1 and CDR2: SGHTA, FQGNSA. Trimming shortened V by 5 bases and J by 3 bases, and 14 bases separated the two germline ends. The CDR3 sequence: CASSQGSANNQPQHF. The CDR3 DNA reads as TGTGCCAGCAGCCAGGGGTCGGCAAACAATCAGCCCCAGCATTTT. Based on the CDR3 plus reference TRBV7-2 and TRBJ1-5, the full variable domain is GAGVSQSPSNKVTEKGKDVELRCDPISGHTALYWYRQSLGQGLEFLIYFQGNSAPDKSGLPSDRFSAERTGGSVSTLTIQRTQQEDSAVYLCASSQGSANNQPQHFGDGTRLSIL.

V usage is TRBV7-9 and J usage is TRBJ2-1; D unresolved. The CDR3 extends over 10 amino acids. Trimming left V 5 bases short and J 10 bases short, with 6 bases between. The V gene's germline CDR1 is SEHNR and CDR2 FQNEAQ (reference sequence). For the CDR3, the DNA is TGTGCCAGCAGCCGACAAGAGCAGTTCTTC. Its protein is CASSRQEQFF.

This chain links TRBV9 with TRBJ2-3; D might be TRBD2 (6 bases). Trimming removed 4 bases at V and 9 bases at J, with 12 bases between. This CDR3 is built from 12 residues. Germline CDR1 is SGDLS and CDR2 is YYNGEE. Here the CDR3 reads CASSLPSDTQYF. CDR3 nucleotides: TGTGCCAGCAGCCTCCCTAGCGACACGCAGTATTTT.

The chain joins TRBV4-1 to TRBJ1-5; D not certain. The V end was cut by 3 bases, the J end by 5 bases, with 8 bases between. CDR3 length equals 13 residues. Per the germline V gene, CDR1 is MGHRA and CDR2 is YSYEKL. The CDR3 loop reads CASSHQVDQPQHF. CDR3 nucleotides: TGCGCCAGCAGCCACCAGGTTGATCAGCCCCAGCATTTT.

DNA for the CDR3: TGTGCCAGCAGTTACGCCGCGGAGACCCAGTACTTC. This sequence encodes CASSYAAETQYF. This sequence joins TRBV6-6 and TRBJ2-5; D remains ambiguous. Trimming pared 2 bases from V and 5 bases from J, leaving 6 bases between. Looked up from germline, CDR1 is MNHNY and CDR2 is SVGAGI (reference sequence). This CDR3 is 12 amino acids long.

The rearrangement joins TRBV19 to TRBJ2-7, with TRBD1 identical over 8 bases. Losses at the gene ends were 2 bases for V and 1 base for J; bases not matched to a gene: 4. CDR1 is LNHDA and CDR2 is SQIVND in the germline V gene (reference sequence). There are 15 residues in the CDR3. This CDR3 is CASSIQGALSYEQYF. Here the CDR3 DNA reads TGTGCCAGTAGTATACAGGGGGCGCTTTCCTACGAGCAGTACTTC.

The chain couples TRBV14 to TRBJ2-3; 9 nucleotides match TRBD2. V dropped 6 bases and J dropped 5; count of bases not matched to a gene: 12. The germline V gene encodes CDR1 SGHDN and CDR2 FVKESK. The CDR3 contains 16 residues. The CDR3 coding sequence is TGTGCCAGCAGGAGAGAGGTAGCGGGAGTGGTAGATACGCAGTATTTT. Protein sequence: CASRREVAGVVDTQYF.

The chain couples TRBV5-1 to TRBJ1-4, with 8 positions matching TRBD1. The CDR3 sequence is 14 residues long. Germline lookup yields CDR1 SGHRS and CDR2 YFSETQ. V gave up 5 bases and J gave up 2 bases; unmatched junction bases: 2. This CDR3 is CASRQGATNEKLFF. DNA of the CDR3: TGCGCCAGCAGGCAGGGGGCGACTAATGAAAAACTGTTTTTT.

The chain uses TRBV6-5 and TRBJ1-4, with 7 bases that match TRBD1. CDR1 and CDR2 (germline): MNHEY, SVGAGI. The CDR3 runs 13 residues. V was clipped by 7 bases and J by 2 bases; unmatched bases: 1. The CDR3: CASKTGTNEKLFF. As DNA, the CDR3 is TGTGCCAGCAAGACAGGGACTAATGAAAAACTGTTTTTT.

The chain employs TRBV10-3 and TRBJ2-1; TRBD1 agrees at 7 bases. The CDR3 runs to 17 residues. CDR1 and CDR2 (germline): ENHRY, SYGVKD. V lost 10 bases to trimming and J lost 0 bases; unmatched junction nucleotides: 15. CDR3 residues: CASAIQTGPSSYNEQFF. In nucleotides, the CDR3 is TGTGCCAGCGCAATTCAGACAGGGCCAAGCTCCTACAATGAGCAGTTCTTC.

The J gene is TRBJ2-7, the V gene TRBV18; D is undetermined. The CDR3 covers 13 residues. The germline V and J ends were trimmed by 1 base and 2 bases, with 6 bases remaining between them. Germline V gene sequence: CDR1 KGHSH, CDR2 LQKENI. CDR3 protein: CASSPLQTYEQYF. The CDR3 coding sequence is TGTGCCAGCTCACCACTCCAGACCTACGAGCAGTACTTC.

V usage is TRBV7-9 and J usage is TRBJ1-4, with D perhaps matching TRBD1 (5 bases). CDR3 size: 19 residues. Deletions cut 5 bases from V and 0 bases from J, with 22 bases between. Germline V gene data show CDR1 as SEHNR and CDR2 as FQNEAQ (reference sequence). DNA of the CDR3: TGTGCCAGCAGCCTTATTGCAGGGTTAGGGACTGCAACTAATGAAAAACTGTTTTTT. Amino acids: CASSLIAGLGTATNEKLFF.

This rearrangement joins TRBV6-1 to TRBJ1-1; D not resolved. CDR1 is MNHNS and CDR2 is SASEGT in the germline V gene. The ends were cut back, 10 bases at V and 10 bases at J, with 28 bases in the middle. The CDR3 has 15 residues. CDR3 amino acids: CATLLSPGGFTGAFF. CDR3 bases: TGTGCCACCTTGTTGTCCCCGGGAGGCTTCACCGGAGCTTTCTTT.

With respect to this clone: Sequence at one end of the junction differs from germline and may be a read error. The CDR3 here is CASSLEDGNEKPFF. In DNA, the CDR3 is TGTGCCAGCAGCTTGGAGGACGGGAATGAAAAACCGTTTTTT. The chain carries TRBV5-4 and TRBJ1-4; D remains ambiguous. Germline CDR1 and CDR2: SGHNT and YYREEE (reference sequence). The CDR3 has 14 amino acids.

This sequence joins TRBV7-2 and TRBJ1-1; D not certain. V gave up 1 base and J gave up 1 base, with 4 bases separating them. The CDR3 spans 13 residues. Per germline, CDR1 SGHTA and CDR2 FQGNSA. The CDR3 DNA is TGTGCCAGCAGCTTAGGACAGAACACTGAAGCTTTCTTT. It translates to CASSLGQNTEAFF. Supplemented by reference TRBV7-2 and TRBJ1-1, the full variable domain reads GAGVSQSPSNKVTEKGKDVELRCDPISGHTALYWYRQSLGQGLEFLIYFQGNSAPDKSGLPSDRFSAERTGGSVSTLTIQRTQQEDSAVYLCASSLGQNTEAFFGQGTRLTVV.

This chain connects TRBV5-1 to TRBJ1-4; 8 bases align to TRBD1. CDR3 size: 15 residues. Germline lookup yields CDR1 SGHRS and CDR2 YFSETQ. The trim removed 2 bases at V and 0 bases at J, leaving 0 bases unmatched. Here the CDR3 reads CASSLQGATNEKLFF. CDR3 DNA sequence: TGCGCCAGCAGCTTACAGGGGGCAACTAATGAAAAACTGTTTTTT. The full variable domain, rest sourced from reference TRBV5-1 and TRBJ1-4, is KAGVTQTPRYLIKTRGQQVTLSCSPISGHRSVSWYQQTPGQGLQFLFEYFSETQRNKGNFPGRFSGRQFSNSRSEMNVSTLELGDSALYLCASSLQGATNEKLFFGSGTQLSVL.